This T cell receptor (beta chain) is drawn from a study of cytomegalovirus exposure and HLA in healthy donors. Study-wide points: Reports showed the classifier diagnosing cytomegalovirus status with high specificity and sensitivity.

Comment on this clone: Its specificity is not known.

Germline V gene data show CDR1 as LNHDA and CDR2 as SQIVND (reference sequence). The CDR3 loop spans 15 amino acids. Trimming cost V 8 bases and J 2 bases, with 16 bases left between them. PCR amplification relied on 60 Vbeta primers (plus 13 Jbeta primers). The table came from immunoSEQ multiplex PCR; TCRdb's copy has only in-frame clones and leaves some out. The sample lists tens of thousands of clones; roughly 80% were seen once. This receptor was taken from a man aged 30 to 39 in good health and CMV-seropositive. The sequencing input was PBMCs. The chain has TRBV19 and TRBJ1-5; weak D call: TRBD1 (6 bases). The CDR3 DNA reads as TGTGCCAGTGCCCCATGGGGGCGCGGCAATCAGCCCCAGCATTTT. Protein product: CASAPWGRGNQPQHF.